These 32 T cell receptor beta chains were sequenced from one sample in a study of CD8+ T cells in alopecia areata. Reverse transcribed after extraction, RNA yielded cDNA as the sequencing template. TCRdb's table, derived via immunoSEQ multiplex PCR, lists solely in-frame clones and lacks some. The table shows hundreds of thousands of clones, with 55% to 70% occurring only once. The sample's treatment: oral pan-JAK inhibitor, 5-10 mg twice daily. The sequenced sample was CD4+ T cells sorted from blood, obtained at week 24, from a patient treated with tofacitinib. The receptors derive from a human donor with alopecia areata.

The chain couples TRBV5-1 to TRBJ2-3, with TRBD2 identical over 7 bases. The trim removed 4 bases at V and 0 bases at J, leaving 8 bases unmatched. The CDR3 is made up of 16 amino acids. The V gene's germline CDR1 is SGHRS and CDR2 YFSETQ. CDR3 nucleotides: TGCGCCAGCAGCGACAGTCGCGGGGGAAGCACAGATACGCAGTATTTT. This codes for CASSDSRGGSTDTQYF.

This rearrangement joins TRBV9 to TRBJ2-5; a weak D match, TRBD2 (6 bases). Germline V gene sequence: CDR1 SGDLS, CDR2 YYNGEE. The ends were cut back, 4 bases at V and 4 bases at J, with 14 bases in the middle. This CDR3 contains 14 residues. The chain's CDR3 is CASSSGGGRETQYF. CDR3 nucleotides: TGTGCCAGCAGCTCCGGGGGTGGGAGAGAGACCCAGTACTTC.

This sequence joins TRBV5-4 and TRBJ2-7; 8 bases fit TRBD1. After removal of 0 bases from V and 6 bases from J, the junction contained 8 bases not matched to a gene. CDR1 and CDR2 from the germline V gene are SGHNT and YYREEE (reference sequence). The CDR3 is 15 residues long. The CDR3 nucleotides are TGTGCCAGCAGCTTGGAGCCACAGGGGGTCCCCGAGCAGTACTTC. Amino acid sequence: CASSLEPQGVPEQYF.

This clone was counted a few times. The chain uses TRBV5-1 and TRBJ1-6; 8 bases fit TRBD1. Germline loops: CDR1 SGHRS, CDR2 YFSETQ. The ends lost 0 bases at V and 11 bases at J; junction bases unmatched: 10. This CDR3 has 16 residues. The DNA for the CDR3 is TGCGCCAGCAGCTTGGGTAAAAGGACAGGGACTACACCCCTCCACTTT. This codes for CASSLGKRTGTTPLHF.

This clone was seen a few times. The chain joins TRBV29-1 to TRBJ2-3; possibly TRBD1 for D (6 bases). The V gene lost 6 bases and the J gene lost 5 bases, with 12 bases spanning the gap. The germline gives CDR1 SQVTM, CDR2 ANQGSEA. CDR3 length equals 12 residues. The CDR3 loop reads CSVRWGQDTQYF. As DNA, the CDR3 is TGCAGCGTGCGGTGGGGGCAAGATACGCAGTATTTT.

V gene TRBV5-6 combines with J gene TRBJ2-1; D uncertain. The CDR3 has 13 residues. V lost 2 bases to trimming and J lost 4 bases, with 7 bases between them. Germline V gene lookup returns CDR1 SGHDT and CDR2 YYEEEE. In DNA form, the CDR3 reads TGTGCCAGCAGCTTTCGATTTTACAATGAGCAGTTCTTC. Its protein is CASSFRFYNEQFF.

The genes are TRBV6-1 and TRBJ2-3; D is ambiguous. The length of the CDR3 is 17 residues. The germline V gene has CDR1 MNHNS and CDR2 SASEGT. V lost 4 bases and J 0 bases, leaving 17 bases between the germline ends. The CDR3 coding sequence is TGTGCCAGCAGTGGCGAGTATGGGTTTACTAGCACAGATACGCAGTATTTT. It yields the protein CASSGEYGFTSTDTQYF.

J is TRBJ2-7 and V is TRBV5-1, with D maybe TRBD2 (5 bases). This CDR3 contains 11 residues. V was pared by 3 bases and J by 5 bases, with 6 bases between. CDR1 and CDR2 from the germline V gene are SGHRS and YFSETQ. The CDR3 spells CASSSGDEQYF. The CDR3 DNA follows: TGCGCCAGCAGCTCCGGGGACGAGCAGTACTTC.

This chain joins TRBV29-1 and TRBJ1-4, with D unresolved. CDR1 is SQVTM, CDR2 ANQGSEA, per germline. CDR3 length: 13 amino acids. The V end lost 3 bases, the J end lost 0 bases, and 5 bases lay between the germline ends. The CDR3 nucleotides are TGCAGCGTTGACGGTGCAACTAATGAAAAACTGTTTTTT. Translation: CSVDGATNEKLFF.

This clone was seen just once. The CDR3: CSASRNNEQFF. The CDR3 DNA reads TGCAGTGCTAGTAGGAACAATGAGCAGTTCTTC. This chain links TRBV20-1 with TRBJ2-1; D remains unclear. The germline CDR1 and CDR2 sequences are DFQATT and SNEGSKA (reference sequence). V was shortened by 3 bases and J by 5 bases, with 5 bases between the two germline ends. The CDR3 sequence is 11 residues long.

The J gene is TRBJ1-3, the V gene TRBV6-5, with 7 bases fitting TRBD1. There are 14 residues in the CDR3. Germline V gives CDR1 MNHEY, CDR2 SVGAGI. V gave up 6 bases and J gave up 5 bases; unmatched junction bases: 7. The CDR3 nucleotides are TGTGCCAGCAGCTCCCCGGGACAGAGAAACACCATATATTTT. Encoded protein: CASSSPGQRNTIYF.

With respect to this clone: The sample has other DNA sequences that encode this CDR3 too. The chain couples TRBV7-2 to TRBJ2-3; D remains unclear. V lost 1 base and J lost 0, with 2 bases in between. In germline, CDR1 is SGHTA, CDR2 FQGNSA. CDR3 size: 13 residues. In DNA form, the CDR3 reads TGTGCCAGCAGCTTAGGTAGCACAGATACGCAGTATTTT. Its protein is CASSLGSTDTQYF.

The chain combines TRBV4-2 with TRBJ1-1; D is unresolved. Trimming shortened V by 0 bases and J by 11 bases, and 13 bases separated the two germline ends. Germline V gene data show CDR1 as LGHNA and CDR2 as YNFKEQ. The CDR3 contains 13 residues. CDR3 residues: CASSQDYSPEAFF. DNA of the CDR3: TGTGCCAGCAGCCAAGATTACTCGCCAGAGGCTTTCTTT.

The chain uses TRBV28 and TRBJ1-6; tentative D call: TRBD1 (6 bases). CDR1 MDHEN and CDR2 SYDVKM come from the germline V gene. The CDR3 is made up of 16 amino acids. Trimming pared 6 bases from V and 2 bases from J, leaving 14 bases between. CDR3 protein: CASSPRGAPYNSPLHF. The CDR3 DNA follows: TGTGCCAGCAGCCCAAGGGGGGCACCCTATAATTCACCCCTCCACTTT.

V and J are TRBV30 and TRBJ2-1, with D unclear. V lost 5 bases to trimming and J lost 8 bases, with 10 bases between them. Germline lookup yields CDR1 GTSNPN and CDR2 SVGIG (reference sequence). The CDR3 extends over 11 amino acids. CDR3 nucleotides: TGTGCCTGGGGCGTAAGAGATGAGCAGTTCTTC. This codes for CAWGVRDEQFF. Combining the CDR3 with reference TRBV30 and TRBJ2-1 gives the whole variable domain SQTIHQWPATLVQPVGSPLSLECTVEGTSNPNLYWYRQAAGRGLQLLFYSVGIGQISSEVPQNLSASRPQDRQFILSSKKLLLSDSGFYLCAWGVRDEQFFGPGTRLTVL.

This clone came up once. The rearrangement joins TRBV20-1 to TRBJ2-5, with unresolved D. V gave up 5 bases and J gave up 7 bases, with 11 bases separating them. Germline V gives CDR1 DFQATT, CDR2 SNEGSKA (reference sequence). The CDR3 has 11 amino acids. CDR3 nucleotide sequence: TGCAGTGCTGTAGGGCTGGGGACCCAGTACTTC. It codes for CSAVGLGTQYF.

The chain uses TRBV7-2 and TRBJ2-7; the match to TRBD1 covers 7 bases. Trimming at V came to 5 bases and at J to 7 bases, leaving 11 bases not matched to a gene. CDR3 length: 14 residues. Germline CDR1 and CDR2: SGHTA and FQGNSA. CDR3 in DNA: TGTGCCAGCAGCCCGAGGGGACAGCCCTTGGAGCAGTACTTC. Translated, it gives CASSPRGQPLEQYF.

This chain uses TRBV30 with TRBJ2-7; D may be TRBD2 (5 bases). The V and J ends lost 4 bases and 2 bases respectively, with 12 bases between them. This CDR3 comprises 13 residues. Germline values: CDR1 GTSNPN, CDR2 SVGIG (reference sequence). In nucleotides, the CDR3 is TGTGCCTGGACCGGTGGGAGTCCCTACGAGCAGTACTTC. The encoded protein is CAWTGGSPYEQYF.

This chain joins TRBV4-2 and TRBJ1-6; D gene ambiguous. Germline CDR1 reads LGHNA; CDR2 reads YNFKEQ. V was trimmed by 8 bases and J by 0 bases, leaving 11 bases between them. The CDR3 loop spans 15 amino acids. This CDR3 is CASRYTSSYNSPLHF. The DNA of the CDR3 is TGTGCCAGCCGGTACACCAGCTCCTATAATTCACCCCTCCACTTT.

This CDR3 is CAISGGSYEQYF. The CDR3 nucleotides read TGTGCCATCAGCGGGGGCTCCTACGAGCAGTACTTC. The J gene is TRBJ2-7, the V gene TRBV10-3; D is perhaps TRBD2 (6 bases). The CDR3 contains 12 residues. The germline gives CDR1 ENHRY, CDR2 SYGVKD. The V gene lost 6 bases and the J gene lost 0 bases, with 6 bases spanning the gap.

The chain carries TRBV6-6 and TRBJ2-3; D may match TRBD1 or TRBD2 (5 bases each). The CDR3 runs 15 residues. From germline, CDR1 is MNHNY and CDR2 SVGAGI (reference sequence). V was cut by 10 bases and J by 1 base, with 18 bases left in between. The chain's CDR3 is CATGAFIEGTDTQYF. For the CDR3, the DNA is TGTGCCACCGGGGCCTTCATCGAAGGCACAGATACGCAGTATTTT.

In DNA, the CDR3 is TGTGCCAGCAGTAAAACAACAGGTTATAGCAATCAGCCCCAGCATTTT. Protein: CASSKTTGYSNQPQHF. The chain combines TRBV2 with TRBJ1-5, with D possibly being TRBD1 (5 bases). This CDR3 contains 16 residues. V lost 5 bases and J 0 bases, leaving 14 bases between the germline ends. CDR1 is SNHLY, CDR2 FYNNEI, per germline. The full variable domain, completed using reference TRBV2 and TRBJ1-5, is EPEVTQTPSHQVTQMGQEVILRCVPISNHLYFYWYRQILGQKVEFLVSFYNNEISEKSEIFDDQFSVERPDGSNFTLKIRSTKLEDSAMYFCASSKTTGYSNQPQHFGDGTRLSIL.

The V and J genes are TRBV2 and TRBJ1-5; D might be TRBD1 (5 bases). The germline V and J ends were trimmed by 8 bases and 0 bases, with 14 bases remaining between them. This CDR3 contains 15 residues. Germline V gene lookup returns CDR1 SNHLY and CDR2 FYNNEI. The chain's CDR3 is CASQLGRASNQPQHF. CDR3 sequence (DNA): TGTGCCAGCCAACTGGGCAGGGCTAGCAATCAGCCCCAGCATTTT.

Details on this clone: Other DNA sequences of this sample code for an identical CDR3. The chain recombines TRBV7-2 with TRBJ2-7, with unresolved D. CDR3 length equals 12 residues. V lost 6 bases and J lost 0, with 6 bases in between. The germline CDR1 and CDR2 sequences are SGHTA and FQGNSA. This chain's CDR3 is CASRPASYEQYF. DNA of the CDR3: TGTGCCAGCAGGCCCGCCTCCTACGAGCAGTACTTC. The whole variable domain, filled in from reference TRBV7-2 and TRBJ2-7, reads GAGVSQSPSNKVTEKGKDVELRCDPISGHTALYWYRQSLGQGLEFLIYFQGNSAPDKSGLPSDRFSAERTGGSVSTLTIQRTQQEDSAVYLCASRPASYEQYFGPGTRLTVT.

V is TRBV7-9 and J is TRBJ1-5; D uncertain. The CDR3 consists of 13 residues. Trimming took 4 bases from V and 12 from J, leaving 16 bases between them. In germline, CDR1 is SEHNR, CDR2 FQNEAQ (reference sequence). In nucleotides, the CDR3 is TGTGCCAGCAGCTCCACTAAGAGGGAGATCCAGCATTTT. It is translated as CASSSTKREIQHF. Filled out from reference TRBV7-9 and TRBJ1-5, the complete variable domain reads DTGVSQNPRHKITKRGQNVTFRCDPISEHNRLYWYRQTLGQGPEFLTYFQNEAQLEKSRLLSDRFSAERPKGSFSTLEIQRTEQGDSAMYLCASSSTKREIQHFGDGTRLSIL.

The rearrangement links TRBV28 to TRBJ1-5, with D tentatively TRBD1 (6 bases). The germline V gene encodes CDR1 MDHEN and CDR2 SYDVKM. Trimming pared 10 bases from V and 7 bases from J, leaving 14 bases between. The CDR3 runs 12 residues. Here the CDR3 DNA reads TGTGCCATCCAACAGGGTGACCAGCCCCAGCATTTT. Translated: CAIQQGDQPQHF.

V usage is TRBV5-1 and J usage is TRBJ1-2; 7 bases are shared with TRBD1. The CDR3 sequence is 15 residues long. In germline, CDR1 is SGHRS, CDR2 YFSETQ. The J segment lost 2 bases and the V segment lost 4 bases, leaving 8 bases of the junction unmatched. CDR3 loop: CASSPPTQGNYGYTF. The CDR3 DNA reads TGCGCCAGCAGCCCACCAACACAGGGGAACTATGGCTACACCTTC. Filled out from reference TRBV5-1 and TRBJ1-2, the complete variable domain reads KAGVTQTPRYLIKTRGQQVTLSCSPISGHRSVSWYQQTPGQGLQFLFEYFSETQRNKGNFPGRFSGRQFSNSRSEMNVSTLELGDSALYLCASSPPTQGNYGYTFGSGTRLTVV.

This clone was recorded a few times. The V gene is TRBV5-1, the J gene TRBJ2-1; D not resolved. The CDR3 contains 11 residues. Per the germline V gene, CDR1 is SGHRS and CDR2 is YFSETQ. V was shortened by 3 bases and J by 11 bases, with 9 bases between the two germline ends. This CDR3 is CASSSKLKQFF. The CDR3 DNA sequence: TGCGCCAGCAGCTCGAAACTTAAGCAGTTCTTC.

The chain links TRBV7-9 to TRBJ2-7; D gene unclear. CDR3 length: 12 amino acids. Trimming took 3 bases from V and 3 from J, leaving 6 bases between them. Germline V gives CDR1 SEHNR, CDR2 FQNEAQ (reference sequence). This CDR3 reads CASSFTGYEQYF. The DNA for the CDR3 is TGTGCCAGCAGCTTTACCGGCTACGAGCAGTACTTC.

This clone has a single count. The chain joins TRBV2 to TRBJ2-4; 7 bases are a match to TRBD1. The CDR3 has 16 amino acids. Germline loops: CDR1 SNHLY, CDR2 FYNNEI. The trim removed 3 bases at V and 3 bases at J, leaving 8 bases unmatched. The CDR3 region is CASSDDREGDKNIQYF. CDR3 bases: TGTGCCAGCAGTGACGACAGGGAAGGGGACAAAAACATTCAGTACTTC.

The chain couples TRBV9 to TRBJ1-2, with unresolved D. This CDR3 has 12 residues. Germline assignment: CDR1 SGDLS and CDR2 YYNGEE. Deletions cut 1 base from V and 8 bases from J, with 9 bases between. The CDR3 is CASSVLEGGYTF. The CDR3 DNA reads as TGTGCCAGCAGCGTATTGGAGGGAGGCTACACCTTC.

This clone was seen a handful of times. The chain has TRBV29-1 and TRBJ1-1, with D unclear. The CDR3 consists of 12 residues. Trimming took 7 bases from V and 1 from J, leaving 10 bases between them. Germline V gene sequence: CDR1 SQVTM, CDR2 ANQGSEA. CDR3 amino acids: CSGWWANTEAFF. The CDR3 DNA reads as TGCAGCGGGTGGTGGGCGAACACTGAAGCTTTCTTT.